Reported below is one TCR beta chain. Time point denoted: sample taken at primary tumor resection. Sequencing was performed on whole RNA extracted from tumor and nontumor lung tissue, or from frozen PBMC, and the material was left unsorted. This entry is derived from a study of spatial heterogeneity in lung cancer. V shed 6 bases and J shed 4 bases, with 16 bases lying between them. Germline lookup yields CDR1 DFQATT and CDR2 SNEGSKA (reference sequence). The CDR3 totals 15 residues. TCRdb used MiXCR to reprocess the 5' RACE reads, holding one entry per CDR3 protein. The data hold 89,000 or so distinct CDR3 sequences, with roughly a fifth observed a single time.

This chain joins TRBV20-1 and TRBJ2-6, with D uncertain. The receptor's source is a male donor with early-stage non-small cell lung cancer. Sequenced material: PBMCs, taken at surgery. This chain's CDR3 is CSAGYKGSGANVLTF. The CDR3 nucleotides read TGCAGTGCGGGGTACAAGGGATCAGGGGCCAACGTCCTGACTTTC.